The source of this T cell receptor beta chain is a study of T-cell reconstitution after alpha-beta-depleted transplantation in children. The study's findings and limits: It was newly produced T cells that mostly accounted for T-cell counts and diversity one year after transplant.

The CDR3 is made up of 14 amino acids. Germline lookup yields CDR1 LGHNA and CDR2 YSLEER. The germline V and J ends were trimmed by 4 bases and 0 bases, with 6 bases remaining between them. This clonotype appeared many times. No antigen is known for it. As it was prepared, the TCRbeta library received unique molecular identifiers. TCRdb re-called the PCR reads with MiXCR, one entry per CDR3 protein. Of around 440,000 distinct CDR3 sequences in the sample, about 16% were seen once. This receptor was obtained from a boy younger than two who had a stem cell transplant for Wiskott-Aldrich syndrome, so the T cells may come from the graft donor. This material consisted of PBMCs, mostly from graft donor cells, taken 360 days after TCRalphabeta/CD19-depleted stem cell transplant. The rearrangement uses TRBV4-3 and TRBJ2-2, with D unresolved. In DNA, the CDR3 is TGCGCCAGCAGCCGCCTAGCGAACACCGGGGAGCTGTTTTTT. Amino acids: CASSRLANTGELFF.